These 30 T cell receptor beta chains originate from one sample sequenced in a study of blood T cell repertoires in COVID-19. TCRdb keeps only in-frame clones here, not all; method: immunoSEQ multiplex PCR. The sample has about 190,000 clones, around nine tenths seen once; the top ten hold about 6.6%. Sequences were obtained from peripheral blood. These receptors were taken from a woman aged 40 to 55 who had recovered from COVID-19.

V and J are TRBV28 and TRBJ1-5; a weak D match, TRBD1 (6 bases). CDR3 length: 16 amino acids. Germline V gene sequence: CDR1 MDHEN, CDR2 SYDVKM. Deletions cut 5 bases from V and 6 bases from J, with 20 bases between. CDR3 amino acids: CASSPFGGGEGQPQHF. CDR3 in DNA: TGTGCCAGCAGTCCGTTTGGGGGGGGCGAGGGTCAGCCCCAGCATTTT.

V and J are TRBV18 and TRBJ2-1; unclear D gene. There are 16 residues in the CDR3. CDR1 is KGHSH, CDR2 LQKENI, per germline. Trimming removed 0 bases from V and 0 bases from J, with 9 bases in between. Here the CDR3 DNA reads TGTGCCAGCTCACCACCGACACCGAGCTCCTACAATGAGCAGTTCTTC. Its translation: CASSPPTPSSYNEQFF.

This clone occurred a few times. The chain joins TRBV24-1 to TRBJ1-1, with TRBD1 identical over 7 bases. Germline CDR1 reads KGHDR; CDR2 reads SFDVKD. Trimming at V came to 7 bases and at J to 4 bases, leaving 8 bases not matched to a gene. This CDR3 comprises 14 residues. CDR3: CATRRDSRATEAFF. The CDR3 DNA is TGTGCCACCAGAAGGGACAGTCGGGCCACTGAAGCTTTCTTT.

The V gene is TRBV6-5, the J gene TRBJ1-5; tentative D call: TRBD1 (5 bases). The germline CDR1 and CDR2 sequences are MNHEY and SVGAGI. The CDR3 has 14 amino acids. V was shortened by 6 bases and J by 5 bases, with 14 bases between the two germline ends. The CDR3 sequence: CASSPGWGDQPQHF. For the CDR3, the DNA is TGTGCCAGCAGCCCCGGTTGGGGGGATCAGCCCCAGCATTTT.

CDR3 residues: CASSQGYGSLVYEQYF. The CDR3 nucleotides are TGTGCCAGCAGCCAAGGGTACGGGAGTCTGGTCTACGAGCAGTACTTC. This rearrangement joins TRBV14 to TRBJ2-7; the D gene is possibly TRBD2 (6 bases). The CDR3 is made up of 16 amino acids. The V and J ends lost 1 base and 3 bases respectively, with 16 bases between them. Germline CDR1 reads SGHDN; CDR2 reads FVKESK.

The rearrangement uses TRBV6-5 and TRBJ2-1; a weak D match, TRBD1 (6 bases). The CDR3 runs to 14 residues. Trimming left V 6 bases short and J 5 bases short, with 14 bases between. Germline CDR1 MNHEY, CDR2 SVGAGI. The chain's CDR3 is CASSKLGADNEQFF. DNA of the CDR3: TGTGCCAGCAGCAAGCTGGGGGCCGACAATGAGCAGTTCTTC.

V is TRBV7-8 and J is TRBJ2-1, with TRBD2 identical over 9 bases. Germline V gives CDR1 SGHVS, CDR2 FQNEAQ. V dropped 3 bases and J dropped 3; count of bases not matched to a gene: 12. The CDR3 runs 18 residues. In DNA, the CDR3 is TGTGCCAGCAGCTTTAGGGGCTTCGAGACTAGCGGCTACAATGAGCAGTTCTTC. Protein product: CASSFRGFETSGYNEQFF.

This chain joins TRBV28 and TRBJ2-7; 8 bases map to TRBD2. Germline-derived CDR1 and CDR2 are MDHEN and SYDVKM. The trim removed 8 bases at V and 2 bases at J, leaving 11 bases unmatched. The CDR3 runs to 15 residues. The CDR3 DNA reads TGTGCCAGCGGCTGGCGGGGTAGCGGGACCTACGAGCAGTACTTC. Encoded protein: CASGWRGSGTYEQYF.

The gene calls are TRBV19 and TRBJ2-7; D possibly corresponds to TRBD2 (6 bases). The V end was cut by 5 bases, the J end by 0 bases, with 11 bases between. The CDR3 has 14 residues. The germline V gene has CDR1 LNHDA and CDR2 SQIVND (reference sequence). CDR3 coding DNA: TGTGCCAGTAGTGGAGGGTTCTTCTCCTACGAGCAGTACTTC. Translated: CASSGGFFSYEQYF.

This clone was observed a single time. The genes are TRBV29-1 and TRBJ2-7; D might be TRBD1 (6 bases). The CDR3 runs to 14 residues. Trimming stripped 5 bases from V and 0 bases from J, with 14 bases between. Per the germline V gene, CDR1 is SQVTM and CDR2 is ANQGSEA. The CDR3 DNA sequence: TGCAGCGTTACTACAGGGCAGAGCTCCTACGAGCAGTACTTC. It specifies CSVTTGQSSYEQYF.

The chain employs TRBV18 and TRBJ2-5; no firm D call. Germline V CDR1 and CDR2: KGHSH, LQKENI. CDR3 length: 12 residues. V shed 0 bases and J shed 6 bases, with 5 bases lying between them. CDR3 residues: CASSPPRQTQYF. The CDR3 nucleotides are TGTGCCAGCTCACCACCCCGTCAGACCCAGTACTTC.

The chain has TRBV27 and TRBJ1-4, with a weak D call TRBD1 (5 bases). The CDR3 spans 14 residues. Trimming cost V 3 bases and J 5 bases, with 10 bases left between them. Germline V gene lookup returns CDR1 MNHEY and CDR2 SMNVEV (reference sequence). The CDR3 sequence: CASSLNRRNEKLFF. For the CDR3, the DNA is TGTGCCAGCAGTTTGAACAGGCGGAATGAAAAACTGTTTTTT.

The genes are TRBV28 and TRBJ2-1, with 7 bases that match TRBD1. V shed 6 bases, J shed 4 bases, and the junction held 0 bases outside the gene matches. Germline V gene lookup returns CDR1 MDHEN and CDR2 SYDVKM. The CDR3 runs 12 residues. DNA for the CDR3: TGTGCCAGCAGACAGGGGTACAATGAGCAGTTCTTC. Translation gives CASRQGYNEQFF. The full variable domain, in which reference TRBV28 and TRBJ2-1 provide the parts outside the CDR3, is DVKVTQSSRYLVKRTGEKVFLECVQDMDHENMFWYRQDPGLGLRLIYFSYDVKMKEKGDIPEGYSVSREKKERFSLILESASTNQTSMYLCASRQGYNEQFFGPGTRLTVL.

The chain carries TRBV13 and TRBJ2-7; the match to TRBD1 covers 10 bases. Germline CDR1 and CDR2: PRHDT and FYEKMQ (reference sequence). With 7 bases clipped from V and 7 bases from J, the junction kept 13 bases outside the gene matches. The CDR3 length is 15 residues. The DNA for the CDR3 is TGTGCCAGCAACTCCGGGACAGGGGCCAACCTGGAGCAGTACTTC. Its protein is CASNSGTGANLEQYF.

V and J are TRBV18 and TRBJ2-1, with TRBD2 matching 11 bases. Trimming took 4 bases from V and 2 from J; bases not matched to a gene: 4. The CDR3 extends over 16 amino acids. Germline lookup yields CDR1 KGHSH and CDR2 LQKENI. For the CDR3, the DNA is TGTGCCAGCTCACGGCCGGGACTAGCGGCCTACAATGAGCAGTTCTTC. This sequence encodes CASSRPGLAAYNEQFF.

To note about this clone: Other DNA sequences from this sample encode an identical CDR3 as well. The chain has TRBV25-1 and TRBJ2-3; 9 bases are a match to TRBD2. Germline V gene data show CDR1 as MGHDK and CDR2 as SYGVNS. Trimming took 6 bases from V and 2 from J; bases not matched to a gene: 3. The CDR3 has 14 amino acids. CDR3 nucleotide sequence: TGTGCCAGCAGACTAGCGGGCGCCACAGATACGCAGTATTTT. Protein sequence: CASRLAGATDTQYF.

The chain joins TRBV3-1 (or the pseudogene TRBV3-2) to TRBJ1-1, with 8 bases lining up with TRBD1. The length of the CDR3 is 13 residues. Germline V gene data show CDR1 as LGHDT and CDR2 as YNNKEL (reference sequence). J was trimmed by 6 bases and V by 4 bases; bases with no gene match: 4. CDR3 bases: TGTGCCAGCAGCCGAGGACAGGGAGCTGAAGCTTTCTTT. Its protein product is CASSRGQGAEAFF.

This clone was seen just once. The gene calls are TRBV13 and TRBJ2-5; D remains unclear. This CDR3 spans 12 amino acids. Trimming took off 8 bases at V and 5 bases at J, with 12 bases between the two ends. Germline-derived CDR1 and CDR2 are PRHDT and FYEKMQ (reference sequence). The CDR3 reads CASSPYRETQYF. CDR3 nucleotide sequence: TGTGCCAGCTCCCCCTACCGGGAGACCCAGTACTTC.

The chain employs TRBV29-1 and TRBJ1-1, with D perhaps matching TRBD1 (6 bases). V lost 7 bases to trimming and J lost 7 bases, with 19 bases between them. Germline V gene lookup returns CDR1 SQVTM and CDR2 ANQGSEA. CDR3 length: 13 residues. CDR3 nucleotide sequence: TGCAGCGCTAGCTCCGGTTCGGACAGTGAAGCTTTCTTT. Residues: CSASSGSDSEAFF.

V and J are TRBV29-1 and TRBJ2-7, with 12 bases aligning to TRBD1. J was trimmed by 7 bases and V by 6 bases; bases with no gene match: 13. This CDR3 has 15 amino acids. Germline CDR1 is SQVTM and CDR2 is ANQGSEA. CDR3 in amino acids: CSVGKPGQGAGEQYF. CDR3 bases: TGCAGCGTCGGGAAGCCGGGACAGGGGGCCGGTGAGCAGTACTTC.

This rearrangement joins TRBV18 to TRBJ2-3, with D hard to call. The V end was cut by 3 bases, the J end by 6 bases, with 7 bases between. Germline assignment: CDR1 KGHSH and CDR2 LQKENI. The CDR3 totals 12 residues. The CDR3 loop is CASSPTVDTQYF. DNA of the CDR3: TGTGCCAGCTCACCTACGGTGGATACGCAGTATTTT.

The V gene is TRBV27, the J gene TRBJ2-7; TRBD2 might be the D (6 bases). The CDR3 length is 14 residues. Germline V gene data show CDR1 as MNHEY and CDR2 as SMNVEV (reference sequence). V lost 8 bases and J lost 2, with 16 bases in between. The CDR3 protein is CASRKLGEAYEQYF. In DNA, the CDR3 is TGTGCCAGCCGAAAACTCGGGGAGGCCTACGAGCAGTACTTC.

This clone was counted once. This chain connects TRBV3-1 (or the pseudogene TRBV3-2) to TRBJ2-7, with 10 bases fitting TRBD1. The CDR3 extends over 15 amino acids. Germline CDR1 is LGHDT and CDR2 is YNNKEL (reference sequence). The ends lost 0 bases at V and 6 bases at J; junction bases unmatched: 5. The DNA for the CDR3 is TGTGCCAGCAGCCAAGAGGACAGGGGGTGGACCGAGCAGTACTTC. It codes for CASSQEDRGWTEQYF.

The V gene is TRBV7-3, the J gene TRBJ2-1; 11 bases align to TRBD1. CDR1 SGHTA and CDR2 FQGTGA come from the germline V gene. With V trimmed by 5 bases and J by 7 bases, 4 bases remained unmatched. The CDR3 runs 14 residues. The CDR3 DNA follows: TGTGCCAGCAGCCCGGGACAGGGGGGAAATGAGCAGTTCTTC. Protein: CASSPGQGGNEQFF.

CDR3: CASSLRGLAGTYEQYF. The CDR3 region has the DNA TGTGCCAGCAGTTTAAGGGGACTAGCGGGAACCTACGAGCAGTACTTC. The chain has TRBV28 and TRBJ2-7; 13 bases agree with TRBD2. V shed 2 bases, J shed 2 bases, and the junction held 3 bases outside the gene matches. Per the germline V gene, CDR1 is MDHEN and CDR2 is SYDVKM. This CDR3 contains 16 residues.

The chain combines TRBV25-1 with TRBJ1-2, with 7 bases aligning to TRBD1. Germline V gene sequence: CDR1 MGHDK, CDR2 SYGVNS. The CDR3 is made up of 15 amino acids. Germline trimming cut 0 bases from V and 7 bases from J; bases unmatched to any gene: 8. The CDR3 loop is CASSEYRTGDGGYTF. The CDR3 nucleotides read TGTGCCAGCAGTGAATATAGAACAGGGGATGGTGGCTACACCTTC.

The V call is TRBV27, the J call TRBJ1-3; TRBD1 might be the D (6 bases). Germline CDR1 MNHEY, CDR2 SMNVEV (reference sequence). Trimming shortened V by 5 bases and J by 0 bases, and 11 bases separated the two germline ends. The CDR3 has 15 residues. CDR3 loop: CASSVTGGSGNTIYF. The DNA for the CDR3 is TGTGCCAGCAGTGTGACAGGAGGCTCTGGAAACACCATATATTTT.

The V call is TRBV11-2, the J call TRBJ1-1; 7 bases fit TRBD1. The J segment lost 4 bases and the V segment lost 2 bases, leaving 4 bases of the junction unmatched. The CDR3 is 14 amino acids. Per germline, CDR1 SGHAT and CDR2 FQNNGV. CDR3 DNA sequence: TGTGCCAGCAGCTTAATCCCAGGGGGCACTGAAGCTTTCTTT. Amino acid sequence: CASSLIPGGTEAFF.

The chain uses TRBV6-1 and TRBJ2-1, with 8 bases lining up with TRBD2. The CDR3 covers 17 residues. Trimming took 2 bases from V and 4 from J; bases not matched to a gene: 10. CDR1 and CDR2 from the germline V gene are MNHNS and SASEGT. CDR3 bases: TGTGCCAGCAGTGAAAGGCTAGCGGGTCCCCGATACAATGAGCAGTTCTTC. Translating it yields CASSERLAGPRYNEQFF.

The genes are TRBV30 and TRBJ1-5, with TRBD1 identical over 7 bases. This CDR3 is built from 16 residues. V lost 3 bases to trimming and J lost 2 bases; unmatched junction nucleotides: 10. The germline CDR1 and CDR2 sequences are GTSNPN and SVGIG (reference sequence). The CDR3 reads CAWRESQGIGNQPQHF. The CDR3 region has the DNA TGTGCCTGGAGAGAATCACAGGGGATTGGCAATCAGCCCCAGCATTTT.